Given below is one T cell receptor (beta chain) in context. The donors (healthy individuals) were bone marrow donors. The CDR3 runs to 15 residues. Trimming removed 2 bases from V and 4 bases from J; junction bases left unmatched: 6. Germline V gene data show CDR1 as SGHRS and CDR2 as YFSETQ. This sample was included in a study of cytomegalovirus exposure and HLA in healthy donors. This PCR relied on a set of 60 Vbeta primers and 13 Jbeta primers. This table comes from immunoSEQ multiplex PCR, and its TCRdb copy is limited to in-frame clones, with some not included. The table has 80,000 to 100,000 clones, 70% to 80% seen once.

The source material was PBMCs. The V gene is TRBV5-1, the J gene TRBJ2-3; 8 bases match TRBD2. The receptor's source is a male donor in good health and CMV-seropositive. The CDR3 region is CASSFDSGASDTQYF. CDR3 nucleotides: TGCGCCAGCAGCTTTGATAGCGGGGCTTCAGATACGCAGTATTTT.